This T cell receptor beta chain comes out of a study of tumor-infiltrating lymphocytes in primary liver carcinoma. Across the whole study: The patients comprised men and women between the ages of 30 and 69 years. Roughly 3.65 to 8 million productive TCRbeta reads were obtained per sample, with similar numbers across tissue types.

From unsorted bulk tissue weighing roughly 17-31 mg, DNA and RNA were co-extracted. Every tumor contributed samples taken at five separate regions. A primer matching the constant region was used to make TCR beta cDNA from 500 ng of total RNA. Three-round nested multiplex PCR performed with slightly modified ARM-PCR produced the TCR beta libraries. TCRdb fed the multiplex PCR reads into MiXCR, producing one record per CDR3 protein. The data hold 100,000 or so distinct CDR3 sequences, with roughly 85% observed a single time. Points on this clonotype: A junction boundary mismatches the germline segment, possibly from a read error.

Sequencing was done on a sample of liver tumor tissue from sampling region 3. The subset denotes: tumor region T3, left-lateral pole. The clonotype comes from a man aged 40-50 years with primary liver carcinoma and hepatitis B virus infection.

The CDR3: CTSTPSGFCVQYF. CDR3 nucleotides: TGTACCAGCACTCCTTCGGGTTTCTGCGTGCAGTACTTC. This sequence joins TRBV28 and TRBJ2-7, with no clear D. In germline, CDR1 is MDHEN, CDR2 SYDVKM. The CDR3 contains 13 residues.